The entry that follows covers one T cell receptor (beta chain) sequence. This sample is part of a study of blood T cell repertoires in COVID-19. This CDR3 is built from 13 residues. The V end lost 6 bases, the J end lost 3 bases, and 12 bases lay between the germline ends. Germline V lookup: CDR1 SNHLY, CDR2 FYNNEI. Sequencing used immunoSEQ multiplex PCR; TCRdb keeps in-frame clones, though not all of them. This table has roughly 250,000 clones, 70% to 90% appearing once. Sequencing was carried out using peripheral blood. The chain couples TRBV2 to TRBJ2-7; TRBD2 is a possible D gene (5 bases). The clonotype originates from a woman between 35 and 50 years old who had recovered from COVID-19. In nucleotides, the CDR3 is TGTGCCAGCAGCGGCTTAGAGGGCTACGAGCAGTACTTC. Translation: CASSGLEGYEQYF.